The 19 T cell receptor beta chains below come from one sample, sequenced in a study of OX40 agonist ivuxolimab in advanced cancers. Clones were sequenced by immunoSEQ multiplex PCR, and TCRdb holds only the in-frame ones, with some missing. The data hold about 26,000 clones, with about 90% observed a single time. Here the sequenced sample was CD4+ or CD8+ T cells sorted from blood, taken in a trial of the OX40 agonist ivuxolimab. These receptors were collected from an adult with an advanced solid tumor such as melanoma, head and neck, liver or kidney cancer.

V usage is TRBV6-1 and J usage is TRBJ1-2, with 10 bases matching TRBD1. Trimming at V came to 11 bases and at J to 4 bases, leaving 1 base not matched to a gene. CDR3 length: 11 residues. Germline assignment: CDR1 MNHNS and CDR2 SASEGT. CDR3 region: CAGTGVYGYTF. DNA of the CDR3: TGTGCCGGGACAGGGGTCTATGGCTACACCTTC.

This sequence joins TRBV7-9 and TRBJ1-5, with TRBD1 identical over 9 bases. Germline values: CDR1 SEHNR, CDR2 FQNEAQ (reference sequence). The CDR3 has 14 amino acids. V was clipped by 5 bases and J by 4 bases; unmatched bases: 3. This chain's CDR3 is CASSTGTGNQPQHF. CDR3 nucleotides: TGTGCCAGCAGCACCGGGACAGGGAATCAGCCCCAGCATTTT.

In this sample, this clone turned up a few times. The chain carries TRBV28 and TRBJ2-1; 7 bases align to TRBD2. This CDR3 has 14 residues. The germline V gene encodes CDR1 MDHEN and CDR2 SYDVKM. Trimming removed 6 bases from V and 7 bases from J; junction bases left unmatched: 9. The CDR3 DNA sequence: TGTGCCAGCAGGCCAGCGGGGTTGGGGAATGAGCAGTTCTTC. Its translation: CASRPAGLGNEQFF. Supplemented by reference TRBV28 and TRBJ2-1, the full variable domain reads DVKVTQSSRYLVKRTGEKVFLECVQDMDHENMFWYRQDPGLGLRLIYFSYDVKMKEKGDIPEGYSVSREKKERFSLILESASTNQTSMYLCASRPAGLGNEQFFGPGTRLTVL.

The J gene is TRBJ2-7, the V gene TRBV11-1; possibly TRBD1 for D (7 bases). Germline CDR1 SGHAT, CDR2 FQDESV (reference sequence). The CDR3 spans 16 residues. Between the trimmed V and J ends, which lost 0 bases and 4 bases, there was a span of 16 bases. CDR3 residues: CASSLATSPGGYEQYF. The CDR3, as DNA: TGTGCCAGCAGCTTAGCGACTTCCCCAGGGGGGTACGAGCAGTACTTC.

The chain couples TRBV10-3 to TRBJ2-7, with a possible D match to TRBD2 (6 bases). CDR1 ENHRY and CDR2 SYGVKD come from the germline V gene. Trimming shortened V by 8 bases and J by 3 bases, and 11 bases separated the two germline ends. This CDR3 is built from 12 residues. DNA of the CDR3: TGTGCCATCCGGGACTTGGACTACGAGCAGTACTTC. Translation gives CAIRDLDYEQYF.

The chain uses TRBV9 and TRBJ2-1; D is perhaps TRBD2 (7 bases). CDR3 length: 15 amino acids. Germline CDR1 and CDR2: SGDLS and YYNGEE. V was cut by 4 bases and J by 6 bases, with 17 bases left in between. The CDR3 coding sequence is TGTGCCAGCAGCACACAGGGAGGGGTGGTCAATGAGCAGTTCTTC. This translates into CASSTQGGVVNEQFF.

V gene TRBV6-1 combines with J gene TRBJ1-5, with D hard to call. V was trimmed by 3 bases and J by 6 bases, leaving 6 bases between them. Germline lookup yields CDR1 MNHNS and CDR2 SASEGT. This CDR3 has 12 amino acids. CDR3 DNA sequence: TGTGCCAGCAGTGATCTTTTTCAGCCCCAGCATTTT. Protein product: CASSDLFQPQHF.

This chain joins TRBV5-4 and TRBJ2-4; 12 positions match TRBD1. V was clipped by 2 bases and J by 6 bases; unmatched bases: 6. This CDR3 has 16 residues. Germline V lookup: CDR1 SGHNT, CDR2 YYREEE (reference sequence). The CDR3: CASSLGTGGSGNIQYF. The CDR3 nucleotides read TGTGCCAGCAGCTTAGGGACAGGGGGCTCGGGAAACATTCAGTACTTC.

The genes are TRBV6-5 and TRBJ1-1, with TRBD1 matching 9 bases. From germline, CDR1 is MNHEY and CDR2 SVGAGI. The trim removed 5 bases at V and 6 bases at J, leaving 10 bases unmatched. The CDR3 runs to 15 residues. CDR3 nucleotide sequence: TGTGCCAGCAGTACAGGGGGCGCGTTGAGCGCTGAAGCTTTCTTT. Translated: CASSTGGALSAEAFF.

In its sample, this clone was seen a few times. The gene calls are TRBV7-2 and TRBJ2-5, with 10 bases identical to TRBD2. The J segment lost 1 base and the V segment lost 4 bases, leaving 3 bases of the junction unmatched. Germline CDR1 SGHTA, CDR2 FQGNSA. This CDR3 is built from 15 residues. Here the CDR3 reads CASSSSGGGQETQYF. CDR3 DNA sequence: TGTGCCAGCAGCTCCAGCGGGGGGGGCCAAGAGACCCAGTACTTC.

The chain joins TRBV7-3 to TRBJ1-1; D call uncertain. This CDR3 spans 15 amino acids. From germline, CDR1 is SGHTA and CDR2 FQGTGA. The ends were cut back, 5 bases at V and 1 base at J, with 14 bases in the middle. CDR3: CASSGLQRANTEAFF. The CDR3 DNA reads as TGTGCCAGCAGCGGACTACAGAGGGCGAACACTGAAGCTTTCTTT.

The V and J genes are TRBV5-1 and TRBJ1-2, with 9 bases that match TRBD1. Trimming removed 1 base from V and 5 bases from J; junction bases left unmatched: 18. The germline CDR1 and CDR2 sequences are SGHRS and YFSETQ. The CDR3 contains 19 residues. The CDR3 sequence is CASSLLPFSGTGQGYGYTF. The DNA of the CDR3 is TGCGCCAGCAGCTTGCTCCCGTTTTCTGGGACAGGGCAGGGGTATGGCTACACCTTC.

The chain couples TRBV12-2 to TRBJ2-7; the table calls TRBD2, which could not be checked here. TRBV12-2 is a recognized pseudogene. This CDR3 region has 17 residues. The CDR3 sequence: CASRQLSQAGGVYEQYF. CDR3 coding DNA: TGTGCAAGTCGCCAACTGAGCCAAGCGGGAGGGGTCTACGAGCAGTACTTC.

V and J are TRBV4-3 and TRBJ2-7; D is uncertain. The CDR3 length is 15 residues. CDR1 and CDR2 (germline): LGHNA, YSLEER. Trimming left V 3 bases short and J 5 bases short, with 17 bases between. This CDR3 is CASSQAIGSADEQYF. The CDR3 bases are TGCGCCAGCAGCCAGGCCATTGGATCCGCTGACGAGCAGTACTTC.

V gene TRBV5-5 combines with J gene TRBJ1-2; D is perhaps TRBD1 (5 bases). There are 13 residues in the CDR3. The ends were cut back, 4 bases at V and 2 bases at J, with 9 bases in the middle. Germline V CDR1 and CDR2: SGHKS, YYEKEE (reference sequence). The CDR3 is CASSPGGNYGYTF. In DNA, the CDR3 is TGTGCCAGCAGCCCGGGGGGGAACTATGGCTACACCTTC.

The chain is built from TRBV5-4 and TRBJ1-2; 8 nucleotides agree with TRBD1. The V gene end was trimmed by 3 bases and the J gene end by 5 bases; junction bases not matched to a gene: 6. Germline loops: CDR1 SGHNT, CDR2 YYREEE (reference sequence). The CDR3 extends over 14 amino acids. This CDR3 reads CASSSGQVRYGYTF. CDR3 sequence (DNA): TGTGCCAGCAGCTCGGGACAGGTTCGGTATGGCTACACCTTC.

The chain combines TRBV19 with TRBJ2-1; D uncertain. Germline CDR1 reads LNHDA; CDR2 reads SQIVND (reference sequence). CDR3 length equals 13 residues. Between the trimmed V and J ends, which lost 5 bases and 4 bases, there was a span of 9 bases. In DNA form, the CDR3 reads TGTGCCAGTAGTGAAACTTTTTACAATGAGCAGTTCTTC. Translating it yields CASSETFYNEQFF.

This chain links TRBV28 with TRBJ1-1; D not resolved. Germline lookup yields CDR1 MDHEN and CDR2 SYDVKM. The CDR3 totals 12 residues. Trimming removed 6 bases from V and 5 bases from J, with 10 bases in between. The CDR3 spells CASSPTWTEAFF. The CDR3 DNA reads TGTGCCAGCAGCCCAACTTGGACTGAAGCTTTCTTT.

This clone was seen only once. J is TRBJ2-6 and V is TRBV7-6; TRBD2 is a possible D gene (6 bases). The CDR3 extends over 16 amino acids. Trimming left V 1 base short and J 4 bases short, with 11 bases between. Looked up from germline, CDR1 is SGHVS and CDR2 is FNYEAQ. This CDR3 is CASSLDGGRGANVLTF. The CDR3, as DNA: TGTGCCAGCAGCTTAGATGGGGGGAGGGGGGCCAACGTCCTGACTTTC. Together with reference TRBV7-6 and TRBJ2-6, the CDR3 gives the full variable domain: GAGVSQSPRYKVTKRGQDVALRCDPISGHVSLYWYRQALGQGPEFLTYFNYEAQQDKSGLPNDRFSAERPEGSISTLTIQRTEQRDSAMYRCASSLDGGRGANVLTFGAGSRLTVL.